This TCR beta chain was found in a study of T cell responses to AZD1222 COVID-19 vaccine. Study-wide results and caveats: Per reports, nearly half of all spike-specific TCRs target regions that are unmutated in variants. Baseline testing showed seropositivity in only a handful of AZD1222 recipients.

The V and J ends lost 6 bases and 3 bases respectively, with 11 bases between them. The CDR3 runs to 13 residues. Germline V gene lookup returns CDR1 MNHEY and CDR2 SVGAGI. This table comes from immunoSEQ multiplex PCR, and its TCRdb copy is limited to in-frame clones, with some not included. This sample carries over 100,000 clones, roughly 93% of them seen once, and the ten largest clones take 0.9% to 1.2%. With regard to this clone: As yet, its antigen is unknown.

The gene calls are TRBV6-5 and TRBJ1-2; D ambiguous. The source was peripheral blood, collected 28 days after the second AZD1222 dose. This receptor was obtained from an adult who received the AZD1222 COVID-19 vaccine. In DNA form, the CDR3 reads TGTGCCAGCAGATACCCTGGGGACTATGGCTACACCTTC. This codes for CASRYPGDYGYTF.